These T cell receptor beta chains were read from a single sample in a study of shared T cell receptors in the human thymus. Measured with immunoSEQ multiplex PCR; TCRdb has only the in-frame clones, and not every one. Of some 660,000 clones listed, around 87% are singletons. These data were also reused for a study on human thymus T cells.

The sample comprised thymocytes. The source is a boy under two years old with a congenital heart defect. Each CDR3 is given with its conserved first and last residue. The order of the fields is J gene, clone size, D gene, V gene, CDR3 DNA, CDR3 protein. The D gene is left open where the match is weak. The size field is filled for only some rows; it gives once, few, many or a size class.

TRBJ2-3 . TRBD1 TRBV6-4 TGTGCCAGCAGTGAGAAACAGGGGAAAGATACGCAGTATTTT CASSEKQGKDTQYF
TRBJ2-1 . TRBD2 TRBV27 TGTGCCAGCAGTTTCCATGCCGGGACTAGCCGAAACAATGAGCAGTTCTTC CASSFHAGTSRNNEQFF
TRBJ1-1 . . TRBV7-8 TGTGCCAGCAGCCCTCCGGGGGGGATTAGACGGAACACTGAAGCTTTCTTT CASSPPGGIRRNTEAFF
TRBJ1-2 . . TRBV9 TGTGCCAGCAGCGGAGAGGTAAGCGGAGCAGACTATGGCTACACCTTC CASSGEVSGADYGYTF
TRBJ2-3 . . TRBV28 TGTGCCAGCAGGGAATGGGGAGAAACAGATACGCAGTATTTT CASREWGETDTQYF
TRBJ2-5 . . TRBV9 TGTGCCAGCAGTGAGAGCCCTGTTGGAGGAAAGTACCAAGAGACCCAGTACTTC CASSESPVGGKYQETQYF
TRBJ2-5 . TRBD1 TRBV30 TGTGCCTGGAGCGACGGGACAGGGCATCGAGAGACCCAGTACTTC CAWSDGTGHRETQYF
TRBJ1-5 . TRBD1 TRBV10-3 TGTGCCTCCCAGGACAGGGTTAGCAATCAGCCCCAGCATTTT CASQDRVSNQPQHF
TRBJ1-2 once TRBD1 TRBV5-4 TGTGCCAGCAGCTTACAGGGGGCTGGCTACACCTTC CASSLQGAGYTF
TRBJ2-1 . TRBD2 TRBV5-6 TGTGCCAGCAGCTTAGAAGTCACCCTAGCGGGAAACAATGAGCAGTTCTTC CASSLEVTLAGNNEQFF
TRBJ2-3 once TRBD1 TRBV7-6 TGTGCCAGCAGCACAGATGCGGGACAGGGGCTAATCACAGATACGCAGTATTTT CASSTDAGQGLITDTQYF
TRBJ2-1 . TRBD1 TRBV25-1 TGTGCCAGCAGTGGGACAGGGGGGCACGATGAGCAGTTCTTC CASSGTGGHDEQFF
TRBJ2-3 . TRBD2 TRBV4-3 TGCGCCAGCACCCTAGGGGCGGGAGTTACAGATACGCAGTATTTT CASTLGAGVTDTQYF
TRBJ2-5 . TRBD2 TRBV14 TGTGCCAGCAGCCAAGATAGGGCTAGCGGTGAGCGAAAGACCCAGTACTTC CASSQDRASGERKTQYF
TRBJ2-7 . . TRBV14 TGTGCCAGCTCAGGTTCCGCCAGGGGAAGAGACGAGCAGTACTTC CASSGSARGRDEQYF
TRBJ2-1 . TRBD2 TRBV30 TGTGCCTGGAGTCCGCGGTGGGCTAGCGGGAGTAAAGTGAATGAGCAGTTCTTC CAWSPRWASGSKVNEQFF
TRBJ2-5 . TRBD2 TRBV30 TGTGCCTGGAGTATTAGGACTAGCGGGAGAGTGGAGACCCAGTACTTC CAWSIRTSGRVETQYF
TRBJ2-5 . . TRBV11-2 TGTGCCAGCAGCTTAGATCCTGCAGGGGCTGATGAGACCCAGTACTTC CASSLDPAGADETQYF
TRBJ2-7 . . TRBV5-6 TGTGCCAGCAGCGGAGGGGACAGAACCTACGAGCAGTACTTC CASSGGDRTYEQYF
TRBJ2-7 . TRBD1 TRBV5-6 TGTGCCAGACTCCGGAGGGACAGGACCATTCAATCCTACGAGCAGTACTTC CARLRRDRTIQSYEQYF
TRBJ1-1 . . TRBV7-2 TGTGCCAGCAGCTTAGAGATTAGGAGGGGGAACACTGAAGCTTTCTTT CASSLEIRRGNTEAFF
TRBJ2-5 . TRBD2 TRBV25-1 TGTGCCAGCAGTGAACTTCGGGAGGGCCGGGAGACCCAGTACTTC CASSELREGRETQYF
TRBJ2-7 . . TRBV14 TGTGCCAGCAGCCGCGGGGGGACAGCCCCCTACGAGCAGTACTTC CASSRGGTAPYEQYF
TRBJ1-6 . . TRBV27 TGTGCCAGCAGTGCCCGGGATAATTCACCCCTCCACTTT CASSARDNSPLHF
TRBJ2-1 . TRBD2 TRBV5-1 TGCGCCAGCAGAGGACTAGCCGGTTCGGCTTCGTACAATGAGCAGTTCTTC CASRGLAGSASYNEQFF
TRBJ1-1 . . TRBV6-5 TGTGCCAGCAGTTGCTCAGGGGAGGGGAACACTGAAGCTTTCTTT CASSCSGEGNTEAFF
TRBJ2-7 . . TRBV2 TGTGCCAGCAGTTGGGACAAGGCCTACGAGCAGTACTTC CASSWDKAYEQYF
TRBJ2-3 once . TRBV28 TGTGCCAGCAGAAGGGGGACGGCGGGCACAGATACGCAGTATTTT CASRRGTAGTDTQYF
TRBJ1-1 . TRBD1 TRBV25-1 TGTGCCAGCACCTCCCGCCCGGGGACAGGGGGCTCTAACACTGAAGCTTTCTTT CASTSRPGTGGSNTEAFF
TRBJ2-1 . TRBD2 TRBV30 TGTGCCTGGAGTCACACACCCCCGGGACTAGCGGGAGTGGGTGAGCAGTTCTTC CAWSHTPPGLAGVGEQFF